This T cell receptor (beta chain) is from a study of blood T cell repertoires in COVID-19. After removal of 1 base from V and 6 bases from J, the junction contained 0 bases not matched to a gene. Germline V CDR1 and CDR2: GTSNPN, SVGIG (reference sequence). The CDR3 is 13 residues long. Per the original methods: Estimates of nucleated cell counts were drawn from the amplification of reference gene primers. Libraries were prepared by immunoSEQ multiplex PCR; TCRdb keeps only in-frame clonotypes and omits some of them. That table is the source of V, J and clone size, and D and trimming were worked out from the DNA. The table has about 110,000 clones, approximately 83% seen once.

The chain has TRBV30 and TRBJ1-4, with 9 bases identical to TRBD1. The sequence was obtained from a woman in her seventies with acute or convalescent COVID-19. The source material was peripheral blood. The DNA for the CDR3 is TGTGCCTGGAGTGGACAGGGGGATGAAAAACTGTTTTTT. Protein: CAWSGQGDEKLFF.